The 29 T cell receptor beta chains in this list originate from one sample, sequenced in a study of T cells expressing NK-cell markers. For each CDR3 protein, TCRdb gives one entry from its re-call of the 5' RACE reads, without DNA. The sample shows about 400,000 distinct CDR3 sequences, and about 11% sits with its ten largest clones. Sequencing was performed on blood T cells: a sorted CD56 or NKG2C T cell subset, CD4+ or CD8+ T cells, or bulk PBMC T cells (not recorded which). These receptors were obtained from a woman between 50 and 59 years old in good health.

The chain links TRBV20-1 to TRBJ2-1; TCRdb designates TRBD2, a call that cannot be tested without DNA. CDR3 length: 16 amino acids. Germline assignment: CDR1 DFQATT and CDR2 SNEGSKA (reference sequence). The CDR3: CSAPGLAGGGYNEQFF.

The gene calls are TRBV15 and TRBJ2-2; TCRdb returns TRBD2, unconfirmable since there is no DNA. The germline V gene encodes CDR1 LNHNV and CDR2 YYDKDF (reference sequence). This CDR3 region has 14 residues. CDR3: CATSREVPAGELFF.

The chain links TRBV14 to TRBJ2-2. Germline CDR1 and CDR2: SGHDN and FVKESK. CDR3 size: 13 residues. CDR3: CASSQDRIGELFF.

The chain uses TRBV18 and TRBJ2-1. CDR1 is KGHSH and CDR2 is LQKENI in the germline V gene. The CDR3 totals 12 residues. CDR3 in amino acids: CASSAVEDEQFF.

This chain uses TRBV29-1 with TRBJ1-1; without DNA, the TCRdb call of TRBD1 cannot be checked. Per germline, CDR1 SQVTM and CDR2 ANQGSEA. CDR3 length: 15 amino acids. The CDR3 sequence: CSVEEAGGANTEAFF.

The chain joins TRBV20-1 to TRBJ2-5; TCRdb names TRBD2, which stays unverified in the absence of DNA. The CDR3 sequence is 19 residues long. Germline assignment: CDR1 DFQATT and CDR2 SNEGSKA (reference sequence). The CDR3 is CSADPGTSGRLGLQETQYF.

The chain carries TRBV20-1 and TRBJ1-5. The CDR3 consists of 12 residues. The germline gives CDR1 DFQATT, CDR2 SNEGSKA (reference sequence). CDR3 sequence reads: CSARVGDGPQHF.

This rearrangement joins TRBV11-2 to TRBJ2-5; TCRdb returns TRBD1, unconfirmable since there is no DNA. This CDR3 has 13 amino acids. Germline loops: CDR1 SGHAT, CDR2 FQNNGV. CDR3 sequence reads: CASSNRVSETQYF.

This rearrangement joins TRBV9 to TRBJ2-1; the D call of TRBD1 rests on TCRdb alone, since no DNA is present to check it. Per the germline V gene, CDR1 is SGDLS and CDR2 is YYNGEE. CDR3 size: 16 residues. The CDR3 spells CASSVGRLGFYNEQFF.

The chain links TRBV7-6 to TRBJ2-4; TCRdb names TRBD2, which stays unverified in the absence of DNA. Germline lookup yields CDR1 SGHVS and CDR2 FNYEAQ. This CDR3 has 16 residues. The CDR3: CASRSPLSGDKNIQYF.

This chain's CDR3 is CASSRRTSSGANVLTF. V usage is TRBV7-9 and J usage is TRBJ2-6. The CDR3 consists of 16 residues. Germline loops: CDR1 SEHNR, CDR2 FQNEAQ (reference sequence).

The genes are TRBV27 and TRBJ2-1; TCRdb lists TRBD1, though no DNA is available to test this call. The length of the CDR3 is 14 residues. The V gene's germline CDR1 is MNHEY and CDR2 SMNVEV (reference sequence). This CDR3 reads CASSLQGSGDEQFF.

The CDR3 here is CASSATRVGEAFF. The V call is TRBV12-3 or TRBV12-4, the J call TRBJ1-1. The CDR3 spans 13 residues.

This chain uses TRBV20-1 with TRBJ2-3; checking the TCRdb D call of TRBD2 is not possible without DNA. Germline V gene data show CDR1 as DFQATT and CDR2 as SNEGSKA (reference sequence). CDR3 length: 15 residues. The CDR3 loop reads CSARGGHRFTDTQYF.

This chain connects TRBV27 to TRBJ2-1; TCRdb's D gene call, TRBD1, goes unchecked for lack of DNA. The germline V gene encodes CDR1 MNHEY and CDR2 SMNVEV (reference sequence). The CDR3 runs to 12 residues. This chain's CDR3 is CASRGGNNEQFF.

J is TRBJ2-1 and V is TRBV11-2; the TRBD1 assignment by TCRdb is unverifiable without DNA. The CDR3 length is 15 residues. Germline V gene data show CDR1 as SGHAT and CDR2 as FQNNGV. CDR3 region: CASSLDLGIGREQFF. The variable domain in full, completed from reference TRBV11-2 and TRBJ2-1, reads EAGVAQSPRYKIIEKRQSVAFWCNPISGHATLYWYQQILGQGPKLLIQFQNNGVVDDSQLPKDRFSAERLKGVDSTLKIQPAKLEDSAVYLCASSLDLGIGREQFFGPGTRLTVL.

The CDR3 loop is CARYSWTGGSADTQYF. The J gene is TRBJ2-3, the V gene TRBV2; TCRdb outputs TRBD1, but without DNA this stays unchecked. This CDR3 has 16 amino acids. The germline CDR1 and CDR2 sequences are SNHLY and FYNNEI.

V is TRBV6-2 or TRBV6-3 and J is TRBJ2-1. This CDR3 spans 15 amino acids. Germline V gives CDR1 MNHEY, CDR2 SVGEGT. CDR3 sequence reads: CASRFRLRPHNEQFF.

The gene calls are TRBV29-1 and TRBJ2-7. The CDR3 spans 13 residues. CDR1 is SQVTM and CDR2 is ANQGSEA in the germline V gene. CDR3 region: CSVSQLASHEQYF.

The rearrangement links TRBV12-3 or TRBV12-4 to TRBJ2-2; with no DNA, the TCRdb D assignment of TRBD2 cannot be verified. The CDR3 consists of 16 residues. Here the CDR3 reads CASSSPTGTRTGELFF.

J is TRBJ2-5 and V is TRBV28. CDR3 length: 11 amino acids. Germline CDR1 MDHEN, CDR2 SYDVKM. The CDR3 is CASRDRETQYF.

The rearrangement uses TRBV4-1 and TRBJ1-3. This CDR3 is 17 amino acids long. CDR1 is MGHRA and CDR2 is YSYEKL in the germline V gene. CDR3: CASSQGAARGSGNTIYF.

J is TRBJ2-7 and V is TRBV7-9; the TCRdb call, TRBD1, lacks DNA for checking. Germline loops: CDR1 SEHNR, CDR2 FQNEAQ (reference sequence). The CDR3 contains 15 residues. CDR3 amino acids: CASSPRGQGVYEQYF.

The genes are TRBV14 and TRBJ2-1. The germline CDR1 and CDR2 sequences are SGHDN and FVKESK. The CDR3 is made up of 12 amino acids. The CDR3: CASSQGTTQQFF.

The chain couples TRBV3-1 to TRBJ2-3; TCRdb's D call of TRBD1 is untestable without DNA. Germline CDR1 reads LGHDT; CDR2 reads YNNKEL (reference sequence). The CDR3 is made up of 14 amino acids. The CDR3 is CASGKGGPPDTQYF.

The chain joins TRBV28 to TRBJ2-3; TCRdb indicates TRBD1, and absent DNA this call remains unverified. Germline CDR1 MDHEN, CDR2 SYDVKM. The CDR3 loop spans 15 amino acids. CDR3 in amino acids: CASSLGVGGTDTQYF.

The rearrangement joins TRBV20-1 to TRBJ2-1; no DNA is available, so the TRBD1 call from TCRdb remains unchecked. The CDR3 consists of 11 residues. The germline V gene has CDR1 DFQATT and CDR2 SNEGSKA (reference sequence). This CDR3 reads CSGMEGAEQFF.

The J gene is TRBJ2-1, the V gene TRBV12-3 or TRBV12-4; the D gene TCRdb calls, TRBD2, cannot be checked with no DNA. The CDR3 is made up of 16 amino acids. The CDR3 is CASSPRSGFQRDEQFF.

The genes are TRBV20-1 and TRBJ1-2; TCRdb calls TRBD1, which cannot be checked without DNA. The germline CDR1 and CDR2 sequences are DFQATT and SNEGSKA (reference sequence). CDR3 length: 15 amino acids. CDR3 region: CSALDDGQGVRGYTF.